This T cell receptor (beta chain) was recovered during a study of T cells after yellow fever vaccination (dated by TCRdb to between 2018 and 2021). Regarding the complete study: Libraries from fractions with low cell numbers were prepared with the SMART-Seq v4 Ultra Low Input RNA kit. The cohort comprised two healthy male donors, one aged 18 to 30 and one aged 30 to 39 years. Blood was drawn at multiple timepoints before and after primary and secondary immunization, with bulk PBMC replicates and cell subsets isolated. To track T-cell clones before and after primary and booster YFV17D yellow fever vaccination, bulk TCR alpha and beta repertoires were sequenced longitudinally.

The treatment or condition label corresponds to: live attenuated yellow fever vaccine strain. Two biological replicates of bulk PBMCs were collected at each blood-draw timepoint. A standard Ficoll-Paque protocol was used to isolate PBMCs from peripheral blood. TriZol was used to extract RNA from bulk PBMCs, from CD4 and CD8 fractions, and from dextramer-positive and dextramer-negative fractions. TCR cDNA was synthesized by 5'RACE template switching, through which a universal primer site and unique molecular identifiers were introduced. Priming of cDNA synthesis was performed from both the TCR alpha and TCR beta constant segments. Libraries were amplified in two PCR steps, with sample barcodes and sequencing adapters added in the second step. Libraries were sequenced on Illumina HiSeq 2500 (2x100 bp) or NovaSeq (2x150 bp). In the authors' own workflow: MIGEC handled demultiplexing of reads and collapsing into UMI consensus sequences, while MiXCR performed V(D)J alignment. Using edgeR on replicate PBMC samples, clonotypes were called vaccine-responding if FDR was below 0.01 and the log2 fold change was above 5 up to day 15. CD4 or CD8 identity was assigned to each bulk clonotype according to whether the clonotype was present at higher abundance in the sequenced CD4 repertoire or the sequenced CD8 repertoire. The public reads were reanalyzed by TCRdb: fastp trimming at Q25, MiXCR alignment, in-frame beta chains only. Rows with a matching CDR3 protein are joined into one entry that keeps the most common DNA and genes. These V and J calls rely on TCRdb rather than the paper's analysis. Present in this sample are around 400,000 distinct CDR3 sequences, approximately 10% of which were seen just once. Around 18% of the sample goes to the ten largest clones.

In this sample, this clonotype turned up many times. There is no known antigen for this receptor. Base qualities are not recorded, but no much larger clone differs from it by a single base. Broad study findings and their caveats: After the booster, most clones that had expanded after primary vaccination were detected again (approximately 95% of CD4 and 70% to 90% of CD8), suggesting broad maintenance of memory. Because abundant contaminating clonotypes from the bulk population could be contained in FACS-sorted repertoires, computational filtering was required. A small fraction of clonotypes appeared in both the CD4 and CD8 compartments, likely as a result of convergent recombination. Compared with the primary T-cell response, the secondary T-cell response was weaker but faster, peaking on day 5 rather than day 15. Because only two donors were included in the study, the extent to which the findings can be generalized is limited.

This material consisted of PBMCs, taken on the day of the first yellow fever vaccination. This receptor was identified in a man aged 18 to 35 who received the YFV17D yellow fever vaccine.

The CDR3 corresponds to CASSLGTSGGAETQYF. The DNA sequence follows: TGTGCCAGCAGCTTGGGGACTAGCGGGGGGGCGGAGACCCAGTACTTC. The rearranged segments are TRBV5-4 and TRBJ2-5; 15 bases in the junction line up with TRBD2. As encoded in the germline V gene (reference sequence), CDR1 is SGHNT while CDR2 is YYREEE. CDR3 length: 16 amino acids, cysteine to phenylalanine. Only CDR3 DNA is held: 48 bases, read in frame from base 1. V loses 0 bases at its end and J loses 5 bases; junction bases beyond the gene matches: 2. The reference TRBV5-4 and TRBJ2-5 proteins fill in what lies around the CDR3, so the full variable domain reads ETGVTQSPTHLIKTRGQQVTLRCSSQSGHNTVSWYQQALGQGPQFIFQYYREEENGRGNFPPRFSGLQFPNYSSELNVNALELDDSALYLCASSLGTSGGAETQYFGPGTRLLVL.